Given below is one T cell receptor (beta chain) in context. No antigen is known for it. Sequencing relied on immunoSEQ assay v3.0, run at survey level. Researchers set sequencing to target roughly 40,000-50,000 T-cell genomes per sample. Using immunoSEQ multiplex PCR, the repertoire was profiled, and TCRdb retains in-frame clones only, with some absent. The sample gives 30,000 or so clones, 90% of which show up once; roughly 4.3% is in the top ten. The sample comes from a study of long-term antiretroviral therapy in people with HIV. Study-wide results and limits: Control repertoires displayed wider CDR3 length ranges than the HIV repertoires.

Germline values: CDR1 KGHSH, CDR2 LQKENI. CDR3 size: 13 residues. The ends lost 4 bases at V and 4 bases at J; junction bases unmatched: 3. The cryopreserved samples used held roughly 0.95-10 million PBMC prior to extraction of DNA. The chain couples TRBV18 to TRBJ1-2; 7 nucleotides agree with TRBD1. The sample in question was unsorted PBMCs, obtained 5 to 5.5 years after starting antiretroviral therapy. This sequence was found in a woman between 40 and 50 years old with HIV. In nucleotides, the CDR3 is TGTGCCAGCTCACAAGGACAGGTCTATGGCTACACCTTC. Amino acids: CASSQGQVYGYTF.